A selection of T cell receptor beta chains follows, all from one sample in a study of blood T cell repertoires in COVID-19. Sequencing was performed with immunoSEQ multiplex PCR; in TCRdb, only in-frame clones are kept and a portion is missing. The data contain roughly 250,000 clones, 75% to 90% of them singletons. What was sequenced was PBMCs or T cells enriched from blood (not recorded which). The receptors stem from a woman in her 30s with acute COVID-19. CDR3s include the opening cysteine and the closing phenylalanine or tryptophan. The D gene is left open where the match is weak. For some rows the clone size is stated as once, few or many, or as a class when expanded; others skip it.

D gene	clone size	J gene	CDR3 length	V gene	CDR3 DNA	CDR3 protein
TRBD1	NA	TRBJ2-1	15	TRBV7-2	TGTGCCAGCAGCTTGGACAGGGGCGCCTACAATGAGCAGTTCTTC	CASSLDRGAYNEQFF
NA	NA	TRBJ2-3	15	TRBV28	TGTGCCAGCAGTTTACTGGGAGAAAGCACAGATACGCAGTATTTT	CASSLLGESTDTQYF
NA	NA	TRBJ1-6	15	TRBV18	TGTGCCAGCTCACAGCAGGCCTCCTATAATTCACCCCTCCACTTT	CASSQQASYNSPLHF
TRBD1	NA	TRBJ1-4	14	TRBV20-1	TGCAGTGCTAGTGACAGGGTCCAAGGTGAAAAACTGTTTTTT	CSASDRVQGEKLFF
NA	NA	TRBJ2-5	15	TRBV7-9	TGTGCCAGCAGCTTTGGGGCTAGCGCTCAAGAGACCCAGTACTTC	CASSFGASAQETQYF
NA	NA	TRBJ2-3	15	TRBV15	TGTGCCACCAGCAGAAATTTTGACAGGATAGATACGCAGTATTTT	CATSRNFDRIDTQYF
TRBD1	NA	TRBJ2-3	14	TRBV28	TGTGCCAGCACCACGGGACAGGGGCCAGATACGCAGTATTTT	CASTTGQGPDTQYF
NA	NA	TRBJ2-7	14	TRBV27	TGTGCCAGCAGTTTAAGAGGATACGAAAACGAGCAGTACTTC	CASSLRGYENEQYF
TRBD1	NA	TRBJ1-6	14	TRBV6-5	TGTGCCAACAAGGACAGGGGGCTTATTTCACCCCTCCACTTT	CANKDRGLISPLHF
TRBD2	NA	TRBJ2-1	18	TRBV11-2	TGTGCCAGCAGCCGCCAGGCACTAGCGGGGGGCTCCTACAATGAGCAGTTCTTC	CASSRQALAGGSYNEQFF
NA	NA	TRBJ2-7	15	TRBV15	TGTGCCACCAGCAGAACCCAGGGTCCAGGGGACGAGCAGTACTTC	CATSRTQGPGDEQYF
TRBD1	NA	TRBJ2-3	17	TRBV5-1	TGCGCCAGCAGCCCAAACCCGACAGGGGGTAGCACAGATACGCAGTATTTT	CASSPNPTGGSTDTQYF
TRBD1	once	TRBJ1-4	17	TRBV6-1	TGTGCCAGCAGTGGCTTCTACAGGGGGCAGACTAATGAAAAACTGTTTTTT	CASSGFYRGQTNEKLFF
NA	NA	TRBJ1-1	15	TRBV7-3	TGTGCCAGCAGCCCACGGGGTGGGCTGGGCACTGAAGCTTTCTTT	CASSPRGGLGTEAFF
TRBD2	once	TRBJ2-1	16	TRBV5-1	TGCGCCAGCAGCGGAGGACTAGCGGGAGTCTGGAATGAGCAGTTCTTC	CASSGGLAGVWNEQFF
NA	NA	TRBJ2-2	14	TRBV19	TGTGCCAGCCGTCTACAGGGGAACACCGGGGAGCTGTTTTTT	CASRLQGNTGELFF
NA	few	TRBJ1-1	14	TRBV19	TGTGCCAGTATGGTCTCGGCAGGGGAACCTGAAGCTTTCTTT	CASMVSAGEPEAFF
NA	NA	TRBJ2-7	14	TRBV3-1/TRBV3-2	TGTGCCAGCAGCCAAGGGCGGGGCGGGTACGAGCAGTACTTC	CASSQGRGGYEQYF
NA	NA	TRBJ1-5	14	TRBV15	TGTGCCACCAGCGGCGGCAGGAGGGGTCAGCCCCAGCATTTT	CATSGGRRGQPQHF
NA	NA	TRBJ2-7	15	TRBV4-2	TGTGCCAGCAGCCAAGAAACTGCGAGCTCCTACGAGCAGTACTTC	CASSQETASSYEQYF
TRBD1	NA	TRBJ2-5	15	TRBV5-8	TGTGCCAGCAGCTTAGAGGGACAGAGACAAGAGACCCAGTACTTC	CASSLEGQRQETQYF
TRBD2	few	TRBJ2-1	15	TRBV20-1	TGCAGTGCTAGTGCCCCGACTAGCGGGAACAATGAGCAGTTCTTC	CSASAPTSGNNEQFF
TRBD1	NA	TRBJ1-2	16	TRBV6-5	TGTGCCAGCAGTTTGTACGGGACAGGGGCTGACTATGGCTACACCTTC	CASSLYGTGADYGYTF
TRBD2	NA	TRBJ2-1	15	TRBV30	TGTGCCTGGAGTGTACGAGCGGGGGGGCCTAACGAGCAGTTCTTC	CAWSVRAGGPNEQFF
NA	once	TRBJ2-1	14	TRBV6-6	TGTGCCAGCAGTTACCGGGAGACCCACAATGAGCAGTTCTTC	CASSYRETHNEQFF
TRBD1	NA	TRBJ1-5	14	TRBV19	TGTGCCAGTGGGGGACAGGGGGGCAATCAGCCCCAGCATTTT	CASGGQGGNQPQHF
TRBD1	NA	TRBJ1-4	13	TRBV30	TGTGCCTGGAGTGTACGACAGGGGGCCGAACTGTTTTTT	CAWSVRQGAELFF
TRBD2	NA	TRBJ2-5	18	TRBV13	TGTGCCAGCAGCCCCGCTTGGGCTAGCGGGGTGTTGGGGGAGACCCAGTACTTC	CASSPAWASGVLGETQYF
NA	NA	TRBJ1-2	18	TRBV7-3	TGTGCCAGCAGCTTACAAAGGGTTGGACCGGGACTTAACTATGGCTACACCTTC	CASSLQRVGPGLNYGYTF
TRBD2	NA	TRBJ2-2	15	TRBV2	TGTGCCAGCATACGGGAGGGCCCCCAAAACGGGGAGCTGTTTTTT	CASIREGPQNGELFF
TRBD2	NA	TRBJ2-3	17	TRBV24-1	TGTGCCACCAGTGAACCAGGACTAGCGGGTGCACTGGGTACGCAGTATTTT	CATSEPGLAGALGTQYF
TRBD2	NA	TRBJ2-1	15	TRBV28	TGTGCCAGCAGTTTATCTAGCGGGGGGGCCTTTGAGCAGTTCTTC	CASSLSSGGAFEQFF
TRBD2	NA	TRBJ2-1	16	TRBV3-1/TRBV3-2	TGTGCCAGCAGCCGCAGACTAGCGGGGCGCTACAATGAGCAGTTCTTC	CASSRRLAGRYNEQFF
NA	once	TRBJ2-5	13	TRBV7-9	TGTGCCAGCAGCTTAGACTCTAGGGAGACCCAGTACTTC	CASSLDSRETQYF
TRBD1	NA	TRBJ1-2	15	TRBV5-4	TGTGCCAGCAGCACGACAGGGGGCCGAAACTATGGCTACACCTTC	CASSTTGGRNYGYTF